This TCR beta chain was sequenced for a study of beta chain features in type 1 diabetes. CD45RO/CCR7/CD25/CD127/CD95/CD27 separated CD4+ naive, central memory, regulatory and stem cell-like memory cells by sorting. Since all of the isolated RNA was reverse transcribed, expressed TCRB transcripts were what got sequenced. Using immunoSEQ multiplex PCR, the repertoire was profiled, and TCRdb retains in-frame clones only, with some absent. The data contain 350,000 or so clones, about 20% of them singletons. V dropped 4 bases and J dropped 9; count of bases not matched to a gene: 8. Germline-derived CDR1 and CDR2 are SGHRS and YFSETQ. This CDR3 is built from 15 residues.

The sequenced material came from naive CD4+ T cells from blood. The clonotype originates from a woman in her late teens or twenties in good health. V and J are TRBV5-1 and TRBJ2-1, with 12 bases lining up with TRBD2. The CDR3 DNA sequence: TGCGCCAGCAGCGTTGCTAGCGGGGGGGCCGTTGAGCAGTTCTTC. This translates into CASSVASGGAVEQFF.